What follows are 30 T cell receptor beta chains derived from one specimen sequenced in a study of tumor-infiltrating lymphocytes in localized non-small cell lung cancer. Libraries were prepared by immunoSEQ multiplex PCR; TCRdb keeps only in-frame clonotypes and omits some of them. This repertoire shows about 3,700 clones, 60% to 75% found once; its top ten account for approximately 15%. The sample consisted of uninvolved lung tissue not adjacent to the tumor. These receptors were obtained from a human donor with non-small cell lung cancer.

This clone was seen a few times. The J gene is TRBJ2-5, the V gene TRBV4-1; possibly TRBD2 for D (5 bases). The V gene lost 0 bases and the J gene lost 4 bases, with 9 bases spanning the gap. The length of the CDR3 is 14 residues. CDR1 is MGHRA and CDR2 is YSYEKL in the germline V gene. This CDR3 is CASSQESRGETQYF. The CDR3 bases are TGCGCCAGCAGCCAAGAGAGTCGGGGAGAGACCCAGTACTTC.

The DNA of the CDR3 is TGCGCCAGCAGCTTTTTTGCGGGACAGGCAGATACGCAGTATTTT. It yields the protein CASSFFAGQADTQYF. The gene calls are TRBV5-1 and TRBJ2-3; 8 nucleotides line up with TRBD1. This CDR3 region has 15 residues. CDR1 is SGHRS and CDR2 is YFSETQ in the germline V gene. J was trimmed by 4 bases and V by 2 bases; bases with no gene match: 6.

The chain recombines TRBV7-2 with TRBJ2-1; D perhaps matches TRBD2 (7 bases). Germline CDR1 is SGHTA and CDR2 is FQGNSA. V was shortened by 5 bases and J by 6 bases, with 17 bases between the two germline ends. CDR3 length equals 15 residues. CDR3 in DNA: TGTGCCAGCAGCGTGAAGGGGGGAGGGCCCAATGAGCAGTTCTTC. This translates into CASSVKGGGPNEQFF.

The chain has TRBV6-1 and TRBJ2-7; D is uncertain. V lost 1 base and J 6 bases, leaving 7 bases between the germline ends. CDR1 is MNHNS, CDR2 SASEGT, per germline. This CDR3 spans 12 amino acids. CDR3 region: CASSEVIVEQYF. In DNA, the CDR3 is TGTGCCAGCAGTGAAGTGATCGTCGAGCAGTACTTC.

The table lists this clone with a few counts. This chain links TRBV7-6 with TRBJ2-6; D uncertain. V was pared by 5 bases and J by 4 bases, with 9 bases between. The CDR3 is made up of 14 amino acids. CDR1 is SGHVS and CDR2 is FNYEAQ in the germline V gene. The CDR3 bases are TGTGCCAGCAGCGCACCTGAAGGGGCCAACGTCCTGACTTTC. The encoded protein is CASSAPEGANVLTF. The whole variable domain, remainder taken from reference TRBV7-6 and TRBJ2-6, is GAGVSQSPRYKVTKRGQDVALRCDPISGHVSLYWYRQALGQGPEFLTYFNYEAQQDKSGLPNDRFSAERPEGSISTLTIQRTEQRDSAMYRCASSAPEGANVLTFGAGSRLTVL.

The chain links TRBV7-2 to TRBJ2-7; D unresolved. The CDR3 has 13 residues. Germline assignment: CDR1 SGHTA and CDR2 FQGNSA. V lost 3 bases and J lost 5, with 11 bases in between. The CDR3 sequence is CASSFLVGDEQYF. The CDR3 nucleotides read TGTGCCAGCAGCTTCCTGGTAGGAGACGAGCAGTACTTC.

This chain links TRBV5-1 with TRBJ1-1; 9 nucleotides agree with TRBD1. The germline CDR1 and CDR2 sequences are SGHRS and YFSETQ. The CDR3 totals 15 residues. The junction had 7 bases not matched to a gene; V was cut back by 4 bases and J by 3 bases. The CDR3, as DNA: TGCGCCAGCAGCAGACTAAGACAGGGGGACACTGAAGCTTTCTTT. It encodes CASSRLRQGDTEAFF.

This chain connects TRBV14 to TRBJ2-7; maybe TRBD2 (6 bases). Germline V CDR1 and CDR2: SGHDN, FVKESK. Deletions cut 1 base from V and 1 base from J, with 14 bases between. This CDR3 region has 16 residues. The CDR3 DNA is TGTGCCAGCAGCCAAGCCAGAGGGGAGGTTTCCTACGAGCAGTACTTC. Translation: CASSQARGEVSYEQYF.

V gene TRBV11-2 combines with J gene TRBJ1-1; D not resolved. Germline-derived CDR1 and CDR2 are SGHAT and FQNNGV. This CDR3 is 13 amino acids long. V was trimmed by 2 bases and J by 1 base, leaving 5 bases between them. The CDR3 spells CASSLLGNTEAFF. For the CDR3, the DNA is TGTGCCAGCAGCTTATTGGGGAACACTGAAGCTTTCTTT.

The chain joins TRBV7-8 to TRBJ2-3, with TRBD2 identical over 7 bases. Germline assignment: CDR1 SGHVS and CDR2 FQNEAQ. The CDR3 is 15 residues long. The junction had 4 bases not matched to a gene; V was cut back by 4 bases and J by 0 bases. The CDR3 bases are TGTGCCAGCAGCTCCCTAGCGGCTAGCACAGATACGCAGTATTTT. Its protein product is CASSSLAASTDTQYF.

This clone was found once. The V gene is TRBV5-1, the J gene TRBJ2-3; 10 nucleotides align to TRBD2. Germline trimming cut 3 bases from V and 2 bases from J; bases unmatched to any gene: 9. CDR1 and CDR2 from the germline V gene are SGHRS and YFSETQ. This CDR3 comprises 17 residues. DNA for the CDR3: TGCGCCAGCAGCTCCTATTGGGGGACTAGCGACACAGATACGCAGTATTTT. It yields the protein CASSSYWGTSDTDTQYF.

This clone turned up a few times. The chain has TRBV28 and TRBJ1-2; 8 bases map to TRBD1. The junction had 7 bases not matched to a gene; V was cut back by 7 bases and J by 3 bases. The germline CDR1 and CDR2 sequences are MDHEN and SYDVKM. This CDR3 contains 14 residues. CDR3 sequence (DNA): TGTGCCAGCAATAAACAGGGGGAGGACTATGGCTACACCTTC. Protein sequence: CASNKQGEDYGYTF.

CDR3: CASKRTSGGAEAFF. For the CDR3, the DNA is TGTGCCAGCAAGAGAACCTCCGGCGGCGCTGAAGCTTTCTTT. V and J are TRBV2 and TRBJ1-1, with D uncertain. The V end was cut by 7 bases, the J end by 6 bases, with 18 bases between. The CDR3 length is 14 residues. In germline, CDR1 is SNHLY, CDR2 FYNNEI. Based on the CDR3 plus reference TRBV2 and TRBJ1-1, the full variable domain is EPEVTQTPSHQVTQMGQEVILRCVPISNHLYFYWYRQILGQKVEFLVSFYNNEISEKSEIFDDQFSVERPDGSNFTLKIRSTKLEDSAMYFCASKRTSGGAEAFFGQGTRLTVV.

This clone was detected only once. This chain connects TRBV5-1 to TRBJ2-5, with 8 bases aligning to TRBD2. V shed 0 bases and J 4 bases; nucleotides not matched to a gene: 5. The CDR3 loop spans 15 amino acids. Germline CDR1 and CDR2: SGHRS and YFSETQ. The CDR3 DNA reads as TGCGCCAGCAGCTTGGAGGGGACTAGTGGAGAGACCCAGTACTTC. Its translation is CASSLEGTSGETQYF.

This chain uses TRBV19 with TRBJ2-7; D gene uncertain. V shed 3 bases and J shed 3 bases, with 9 bases lying between them. The CDR3 runs 13 residues. In germline, CDR1 is LNHDA, CDR2 SQIVND (reference sequence). The CDR3 nucleotides read TGTGCCAGTAGTATGGGGTTAGTCTACGAGCAGTACTTC. Encoded protein: CASSMGLVYEQYF.

Sample share makes this clone large (0.1 to 1%). This chain connects TRBV7-9 to TRBJ2-2; D call uncertain. The V gene lost 5 bases and the J gene lost 8 bases, with 12 bases spanning the gap. The CDR3 is 13 amino acids. Germline V gene lookup returns CDR1 SEHNR and CDR2 FQNEAQ (reference sequence). The CDR3 loop is CASSPLKGGELFF. CDR3 nucleotide sequence: TGTGCCAGCAGCCCCCTAAAAGGGGGGGAGCTGTTTTTT.

This chain connects TRBV7-2 to TRBJ2-7; TRBD1 agrees at 7 bases. CDR3 length equals 14 residues. V was pared by 5 bases and J by 4 bases, with 8 bases of the junction left unmatched. Germline lookup yields CDR1 SGHTA and CDR2 FQGNSA. The CDR3 nucleotides read TGTGCCAGCAGCATAACAGGGGTGAAATACGAGCAGTACTTC. It yields the protein CASSITGVKYEQYF.

The rearrangement uses TRBV28 and TRBJ2-5, with 11 positions matching TRBD1. In germline, CDR1 is MDHEN, CDR2 SYDVKM. With 5 bases clipped from V and 5 bases from J, the junction kept 10 bases outside the gene matches. The CDR3 is made up of 16 amino acids. The CDR3, as DNA: TGTGCCAGCAGTCCCCTGGACAGGGGGCTGGGCGAGACCCAGTACTTC. It is translated as CASSPLDRGLGETQYF.

V usage is TRBV5-1 and J usage is TRBJ1-5; D is possibly TRBD1 (6 bases). Germline-derived CDR1 and CDR2 are SGHRS and YFSETQ. Trimming left V 4 bases short and J 1 base short, with 9 bases between. The CDR3 is made up of 14 amino acids. The CDR3 sequence: CASSPGASNQPQHF. The DNA of the CDR3 is TGCGCCAGCAGCCCGGGGGCGAGCAATCAGCCCCAGCATTTT. The variable domain in full, with the rest retrieved from reference TRBV5-1 and TRBJ1-5, is KAGVTQTPRYLIKTRGQQVTLSCSPISGHRSVSWYQQTPGQGLQFLFEYFSETQRNKGNFPGRFSGRQFSNSRSEMNVSTLELGDSALYLCASSPGASNQPQHFGDGTRLSIL.

V is TRBV7-2 and J is TRBJ2-5, with D possibly being TRBD1 or TRBD2 (5 bases each). Germline CDR1 SGHTA, CDR2 FQGNSA. This CDR3 has 14 residues. The germline V and J ends were trimmed by 5 bases and 7 bases, with 17 bases remaining between them. The CDR3 spells CASSPGTTLGTQYF. As DNA, the CDR3 is TGTGCCAGCAGCCCCGGGACCACCCTCGGGACCCAGTACTTC.

This clone was observed a handful of times. The chain recombines TRBV7-2 with TRBJ2-3; D possibly corresponds to TRBD2 (7 bases). CDR3 length equals 15 residues. The germline V and J ends were trimmed by 7 bases and 0 bases, with 14 bases remaining between them. Germline V CDR1 and CDR2: SGHTA, FQGNSA. The CDR3 bases are TGTGCCAGCACCTTGGGGGGGGCGAGCACAGATACGCAGTATTTT. Translation: CASTLGGASTDTQYF.

The rearrangement uses TRBV7-8 and TRBJ2-7; 7 bases match TRBD2. The CDR3 is 14 amino acids. With V trimmed by 0 bases and J by 3 bases, 2 bases remained unmatched. CDR1 is SGHVS, CDR2 FQNEAQ, per germline. CDR3 DNA sequence: TGTGCCAGCAGCTTAGCGGGGACTATCTACGAGCAGTACTTC. This encodes CASSLAGTIYEQYF.

V gene TRBV2 combines with J gene TRBJ2-1; 7 nucleotides match TRBD1. This CDR3 region has 16 residues. V lost 6 bases, J lost 3 bases, and 11 bases stayed unmatched. Looked up from germline, CDR1 is SNHLY and CDR2 is FYNNEI. The CDR3 is CASSPDRVRSYNEQFF. The DNA for the CDR3 is TGTGCCAGCAGCCCCGACAGGGTACGAAGCTACAATGAGCAGTTCTTC.

In its sample, this clone ranks as large. In nucleotides, the CDR3 is TGTGCCAGCAGTCCCCAGGACAGGGGAGAAAAACTGTTTTTT. Translated, it gives CASSPQDRGEKLFF. The chain links TRBV6-5 to TRBJ1-4, with TRBD1 matching over 9 bases. V shed 5 bases and J 8 bases; nucleotides not matched to a gene: 6. There are 14 residues in the CDR3. Per the germline V gene, CDR1 is MNHEY and CDR2 is SVGAGI.

This clone was observed a single time. The chain joins TRBV2 to TRBJ2-7; TRBD1 agrees at 9 bases. Germline values: CDR1 SNHLY, CDR2 FYNNEI. This CDR3 is built from 13 residues. V was clipped by 11 bases and J by 1 base; unmatched bases: 6. CDR3 sequence reads: CAFTGTGSYEQYF. The CDR3 region has the DNA TGTGCCTTTACCGGGACAGGGTCCTACGAGCAGTACTTC. Together with reference TRBV2 and TRBJ2-7, the CDR3 gives the full variable domain: EPEVTQTPSHQVTQMGQEVILRCVPISNHLYFYWYRQILGQKVEFLVSFYNNEISEKSEIFDDQFSVERPDGSNFTLKIRSTKLEDSAMYFCAFTGTGSYEQYFGPGTRLTVT.

This clone has just a few counts. The V gene is TRBV11-2, the J gene TRBJ2-4; D is unresolved. The CDR3 is 14 amino acids. Trimming pared 1 base from V and 0 bases from J, leaving 4 bases between. Per the germline V gene, CDR1 is SGHAT and CDR2 is FQNNGV. Here the CDR3 DNA reads TGTGCCAGCAGCTTAGCACTAGCCAAAAACATTCAGTACTTC. Its translation is CASSLALAKNIQYF.

This chain links TRBV6-5 with TRBJ2-4; D perhaps matches TRBD1 (6 bases). CDR3 length: 15 residues. V shed 6 bases and J shed 0 bases, with 12 bases lying between them. CDR1 and CDR2 (germline): MNHEY, SVGAGI. CDR3 sequence: CASSRRGLAKNIQYF. The CDR3 DNA is TGTGCCAGCAGCCGCAGGGGCTTAGCCAAAAACATTCAGTACTTC.

The chain recombines TRBV19 with TRBJ2-1; 13 nucleotides agree with TRBD2. The CDR3 runs 14 residues. V shed 9 bases and J 8 bases; nucleotides not matched to a gene: 7. CDR1 is LNHDA, CDR2 SQIVND, per germline (reference sequence). The CDR3 sequence: CASDTSGGADEQFF. The DNA for the CDR3 is TGTGCCAGCGACACTAGCGGGGGGGCGGATGAGCAGTTCTTC.

V and J are TRBV7-2 and TRBJ2-7, with a tentative D call TRBD1 (5 bases). CDR3 length: 14 amino acids. Trimming removed 2 bases from V and 3 bases from J, with 11 bases in between. Germline loops: CDR1 SGHTA, CDR2 FQGNSA. The DNA for the CDR3 is TGTGCCAGCAGCTTATACCAGGGTGTCTACGAGCAGTACTTC. Amino acid sequence: CASSLYQGVYEQYF.

V usage is TRBV5-4 and J usage is TRBJ2-5, with D perhaps assigned TRBD1 or TRBD2 (5 bases each). V was shortened by 4 bases and J by 4 bases, with 11 bases between the two germline ends. The CDR3 loop spans 13 amino acids. Per germline, CDR1 SGHNT and CDR2 YYREEE (reference sequence). The CDR3, as DNA: TGTGCCAGCAGCCTCCAGGGACCAGAGACCCAGTACTTC. Amino acids: CASSLQGPETQYF.